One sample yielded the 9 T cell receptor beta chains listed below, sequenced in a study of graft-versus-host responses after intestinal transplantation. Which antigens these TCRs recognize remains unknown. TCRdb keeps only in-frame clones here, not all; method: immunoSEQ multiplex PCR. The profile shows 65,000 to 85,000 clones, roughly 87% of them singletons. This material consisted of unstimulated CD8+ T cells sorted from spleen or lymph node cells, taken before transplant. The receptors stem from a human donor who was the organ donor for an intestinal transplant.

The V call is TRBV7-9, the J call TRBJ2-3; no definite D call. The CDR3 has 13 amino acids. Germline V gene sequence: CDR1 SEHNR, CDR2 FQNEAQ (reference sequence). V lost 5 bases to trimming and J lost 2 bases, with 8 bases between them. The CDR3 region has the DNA TGTGCCAGCAGCCCGTCTATCACAGATACGCAGTATTTT. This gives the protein CASSPSITDTQYF.

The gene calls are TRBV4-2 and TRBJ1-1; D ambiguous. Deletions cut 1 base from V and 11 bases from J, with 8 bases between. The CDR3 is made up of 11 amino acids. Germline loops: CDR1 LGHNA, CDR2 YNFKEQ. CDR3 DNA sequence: TGTGCCAGCAGCCAAGGTGACGGGGCTTTCTTT. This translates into CASSQGDGAFF.

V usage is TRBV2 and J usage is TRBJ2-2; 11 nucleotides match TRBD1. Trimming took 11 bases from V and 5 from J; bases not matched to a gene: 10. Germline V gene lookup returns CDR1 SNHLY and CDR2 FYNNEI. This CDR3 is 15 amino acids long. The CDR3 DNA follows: TGTGCCCAGGGGGGGGACAGGGGGTTGACCGGGGAGCTGTTTTTT. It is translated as CAQGGDRGLTGELFF.

Written as DNA, the CDR3 is TGTGCCAGCAGCGCCTCAGGGTACTACGAGCAGTACTTC. This gives the protein CASSASGYYEQYF. The V gene is TRBV9, the J gene TRBJ2-7; a weak D match, TRBD1 (5 bases). V shed 3 bases and J shed 3 bases, with 10 bases lying between them. This CDR3 has 13 residues. The germline gives CDR1 SGDLS, CDR2 YYNGEE.

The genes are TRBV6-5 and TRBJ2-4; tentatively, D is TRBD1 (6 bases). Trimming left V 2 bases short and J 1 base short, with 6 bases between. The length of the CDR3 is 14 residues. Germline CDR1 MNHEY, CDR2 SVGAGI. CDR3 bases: TGTGCCAGCAGTTACAGGGGGGCCAAAAACATTCAGTACTTC. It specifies CASSYRGAKNIQYF.

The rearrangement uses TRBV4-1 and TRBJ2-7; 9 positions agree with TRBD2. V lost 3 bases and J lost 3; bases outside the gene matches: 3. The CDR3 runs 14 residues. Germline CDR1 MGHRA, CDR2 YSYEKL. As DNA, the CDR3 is TGCGCCAGCAGCCAGGGGACTAGCATCTACGAGCAGTACTTC. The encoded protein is CASSQGTSIYEQYF.

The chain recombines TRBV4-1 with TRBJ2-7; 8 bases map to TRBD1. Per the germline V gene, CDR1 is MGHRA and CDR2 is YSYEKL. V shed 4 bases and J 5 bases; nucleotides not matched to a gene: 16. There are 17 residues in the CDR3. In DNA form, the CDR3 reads TGCGCCAGCAGCCCTTACCTGCGACAGGGGACTCGCCACGAGCAGTACTTC. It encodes CASSPYLRQGTRHEQYF.

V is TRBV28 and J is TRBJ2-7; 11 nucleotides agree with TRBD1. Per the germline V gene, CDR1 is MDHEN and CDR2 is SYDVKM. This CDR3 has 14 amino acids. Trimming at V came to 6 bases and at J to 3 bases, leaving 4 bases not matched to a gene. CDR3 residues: CASSGDRGFYEQYF. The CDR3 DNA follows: TGTGCCAGCAGCGGGGACAGGGGGTTCTACGAGCAGTACTTC.

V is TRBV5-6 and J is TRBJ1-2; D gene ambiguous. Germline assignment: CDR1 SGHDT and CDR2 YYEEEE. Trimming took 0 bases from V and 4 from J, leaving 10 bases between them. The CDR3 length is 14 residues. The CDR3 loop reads CASSLGSRRYGYTF. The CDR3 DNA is TGTGCCAGCAGCTTGGGGTCCCGACGCTATGGCTACACCTTC.